This record covers a single TCR beta chain. Its antigen is undetermined. The data were obtained in a study of OX40 agonist ivuxolimab in advanced cancers. Study-wide results and caveats: At doses 0.1 to 3.0 mg/kg, CD4+ and CD8+ clones expanded. Normalized expansion of T-cell clones was also low for some nonresponders.

Some clones are missing from TCRdb's copy, which holds only in-frame ones; the method was immunoSEQ multiplex PCR. The data hold around 80,000 clones, with over 75% observed a single time. The V end lost 0 bases, the J end lost 6 bases, and 18 bases lay between the germline ends. Germline CDR1 is SGHTA and CDR2 is FQGTGA. This CDR3 region has 17 residues. The gene calls are TRBV7-3 and TRBJ2-1, with D perhaps being TRBD1 or TRBD2 (6 bases each). The starting material was CD4+ or CD8+ T cells sorted from blood, obtained in a trial of the OX40 agonist ivuxolimab. This TCR derives from an adult with an advanced solid tumor such as melanoma, head and neck, liver or kidney cancer. Written as DNA, the CDR3 is TGTGCCAGCAGCTTAACGTCACCGGGGGCAATAGGCAATGAGCAGTTCTTC. Translated, it gives CASSLTSPGAIGNEQFF.